A selection of T cell receptor beta chains follows, all from one sample in a study of human thymus T cells. Clones were sequenced by immunoSEQ multiplex PCR, and TCRdb holds only the in-frame ones, with some missing. The sample shows 55,000 to 85,000 clones, approximately 95% of them seen only once. Sequenced material: thymus tissue. All receptors come from a girl under three years old with a congenital heart defect but otherwise immunologically healthy. CDR3s include the opening cysteine and the closing phenylalanine or tryptophan. Fields, in order: J gene, V gene, D gene, clone size, CDR3 DNA, CDR3 protein. The D gene is left open where the match is weak. Clone size, where shown, is once, few, many, or a class for clones that have expanded.

TRBJ2-1 TRBV1 . . TGCACCAGCAGCCACCTTAGCGGGAGAGGGGGTTACGACAATGAGCAGTTCTTC CTSSHLSGRGGYDNEQFF
TRBJ2-1 TRBV20-1 . . TGCAGTGCCCCGGCTAGGAATGAGCAGTTCTTC CSAPARNEQFF
TRBJ2-7 TRBV2 TRBD1 . TGTGCCAGCAGTTATCCCGGGGACAGGGGTGCCTACGAGCAGTACTTC CASSYPGDRGAYEQYF
TRBJ2-1 TRBV5-8 . . TGTGCCAGCAGCCTCGATCTCAATGAGCAGTTCTTC CASSLDLNEQFF
TRBJ1-4 TRBV11-2 TRBD1 . TGTGCCAGCAGCATCCCGGGACAGGGGACTAATGAAAAACTGTTTTTT CASSIPGQGTNEKLFF
TRBJ2-1 TRBV9 TRBD2 . TGTGCCAGCAGCGCCAAGGGACTAGCGGGAGTAAAGGACAATGAGCAGTTCTTC CASSAKGLAGVKDNEQFF
TRBJ2-5 TRBV5-1 . . TGCGCCAGCGGAGCAGGGGTTCCAGAGACCCAGTACTTC CASGAGVPETQYF
TRBJ2-1 TRBV5-6 . . TGTGCCAGCAGCTCCCACTACAATGAGCAGTTCTTC CASSSHYNEQFF
TRBJ2-7 TRBV19 . . TGTGCCAGTAGTGCGGGACTCGACACCTACGAGCAGTACTTC CASSAGLDTYEQYF
TRBJ1-2 TRBV7-9 TRBD1 . TGTGCCAGCAGCCAATTCTTGGACAGGACATCCCACTATGGCTACACCTTC CASSQFLDRTSHYGYTF
TRBJ1-4 TRBV19 . once TGTGCCAGTAGGGGCGGTATGGCTCAGGGTGGTATGTTTTTT CASRGGMAQGGMFF
TRBJ2-7 TRBV2 . . TGTGCCAGCAGCGAGCAGTTCTACAGGGACTACGAGCAGTACTTC CASSEQFYRDYEQYF
TRBJ1-3 TRBV28 . . TGTGCCAGCACGGGGACGTTCAGTGGAAACACCATATATTTT CASTGTFSGNTIYF
TRBJ2-7 TRBV18 TRBD1 . TGTGCCAGCTCACGGGGGACAGAAGTTTACGAGCAGTACTTC CASSRGTEVYEQYF
TRBJ1-1 TRBV5-1 TRBD1 . TGCGCCAGCGCCGTTCAGAGGGGGCCCACTGAAGCTTTCTTT CASAVQRGPTEAFF
TRBJ2-5 TRBV5-4 . . TGTGCCAGCAGCCCCCAGCTTGCGGAGACCCAGTACTTC CASSPQLAETQYF
TRBJ1-2 TRBV9 . . TGTGCCAGCAGCGCCGACAGGAATCAGGTCTATGGCTACACCTTC CASSADRNQVYGYTF
TRBJ1-2 TRBV18 . once TGTGCCAGCTCAGGCGGGACGGGAACCTATGGCTACACCTTC CASSGGTGTYGYTF
TRBJ1-2 TRBV5-1 . . TGCGCCAGCAGCTTGCCACAGGGCCTGGGGGATGGCTACACCTTC CASSLPQGLGDGYTF
TRBJ1-5 TRBV19 TRBD1 few TGTGCCAGTAGAGCACCGGACAGGGGATGGGGTCAGCCCCAGCATTTT CASRAPDRGWGQPQHF
TRBJ2-3 TRBV5-1 . . TGCGCCAGCAGCCCGTTTTTAACTAGCACAGATACGCAGTATTTT CASSPFLTSTDTQYF
TRBJ2-3 TRBV15 TRBD2 . TGTGCCACCAGCAGAGGGGGGACTAGCGGGGAAGGCACAGATACGCAGTATTTT CATSRGGTSGEGTDTQYF
TRBJ1-2 TRBV27 TRBD1 . TGTGCCAGCAGTTTTCTGGACAGGGTGGGCTATGGCTACACCTTC CASSFLDRVGYGYTF
TRBJ2-1 TRBV9 TRBD2 . TGTGCCAGCAGCGTAGGTGAACTAGCGGGAACACCCTCCTACAATGAGCAGTTCTTC CASSVGELAGTPSYNEQFF
TRBJ2-7 TRBV7-2 . . TGTGCCAGCAGCTTAGAGGGGTGGGGACGGGAGAAACCCTACGAGCAGTACTTC CASSLEGWGREKPYEQYF
TRBJ2-1 TRBV14 . . TGTGCCAGCAGCCAAGTACCCAGGGTGATTTCCTACAATGAGCAGTTCTTC CASSQVPRVISYNEQFF
TRBJ1-1 TRBV27 TRBD1 . TGTGCCAGCAGTGGAGAAGGGACAGGTCTATGGAACACTGAAGCTTTCTTT CASSGEGTGLWNTEAFF
TRBJ2-5 TRBV30 TRBD2 . TGTGCCTGGAGTGTATCCATAGCGGGGCACCAAGAGACCCAGTACTTC CAWSVSIAGHQETQYF
TRBJ2-7 TRBV2 TRBD2 . TGTGCCAGCAGTGAGGGCGGGGGGGACTCCTACGAGCAGTACTTC CASSEGGGDSYEQYF
TRBJ2-1 TRBV10-2 TRBD2 . TGCGCCAGCAGTGAATCTAGCGGGGACTACAATGAGCAGTTCTTC CASSESSGDYNEQFF
TRBJ2-7 TRBV5-1 . . TGCGCCAGCAAGGTTGCCCCGACAGGACCATTGTACGAGCAGTACTTC CASKVAPTGPLYEQYF
TRBJ1-2 TRBV7-6 . . TGTGCCAGCAGCTTGGGCGACAGGACGGTGGGCTACACCTTC CASSLGDRTVGYTF
TRBJ2-7 TRBV7-7 TRBD1 . TGTGCTAGCAGCTTAGGAGCAGGGGGCTACGAGCAGTACTTC CASSLGAGGYEQYF
TRBJ2-3 TRBV6-6 TRBD2 . TGTGCCAGCAGTTACGTCCCGGGAGGACCAGATACGCAGTATTTT CASSYVPGGPDTQYF
TRBJ2-3 TRBV11-2 . . TGTGCCAGCAGCCCCGACACCGACGGTAACACAGATACGCAGTATTTT CASSPDTDGNTDTQYF
TRBJ2-7 TRBV5-1 . . TGCGCCAGCCGCGGTGACGCCAGGGACACCTCCTACGAGCAGTACTTC CASRGDARDTSYEQYF
TRBJ2-5 TRBV19 . . TGTGCCAGTAGTATTAAAAAGGAGACGGCGGGGGAGACCCAGTACTTC CASSIKKETAGETQYF
TRBJ2-2 TRBV2 . . TGTGCCAGCAGTGAAGCGATCACCGCGGTTAACACCGGGGAGCTGTTTTTT CASSEAITAVNTGELFF
TRBJ2-7 TRBV30 TRBD1 . TGTGCCTGGAGTGTTTGGCAGGGGGTAACCTACGAGCAGTACTTC CAWSVWQGVTYEQYF
TRBJ2-2 TRBV4-3 TRBD2 . TGCGCCAGCAGCCAACTGATCGGGAGGGCCAGCAACACCGGGGAGCTGTTTTTT CASSQLIGRASNTGELFF
TRBJ2-7 TRBV9 TRBD2 . TGTGCCAGCAGCGTAGGGCTAGCGGGAGGTGACCCCTACGAGCAGTACTTC CASSVGLAGGDPYEQYF
TRBJ1-1 TRBV27 . . TGTGCCAGCAGTTGTGGCTTCTCGAACACTGAAGCTTTCTTT CASSCGFSNTEAFF
TRBJ2-3 TRBV5-1 TRBD2 . TGCGCCAGCAGCCTCTTTGGCCTCAAGCGGGAGCGTGCTAGCACAGATACGCAGTATTTT CASSLFGLKRERASTDTQYF
TRBJ1-4 TRBV7-9 TRBD1 . TGTGCCAGCAGCACCATTCGACAGGGAGTAACTAATGAAAAACTGTTTTTT CASSTIRQGVTNEKLFF
TRBJ2-7 TRBV19 . . TGTGCCAGTAGTACGGGGGTCTTCTTCGAGCAGTACTTC CASSTGVFFEQYF
TRBJ2-5 TRBV29-1 TRBD2 . TGCAGCGACGCAAGAGAGCGGGAGGCCCCTTGGTACCAAGAGACCCAGTACTTC CSDAREREAPWYQETQYF
TRBJ1-4 TRBV4-3 . . TGCGCCAGCAGCCGAACGAACCAGGGTAGTGTGGGCAGGACTAATGAAAAACTGTTTTTT CASSRTNQGSVGRTNEKLFF
TRBJ1-2 TRBV5-1 . . TGCGCCAGCAGCGAGACCCGACAGTTCGACATGAACTATGGCTACACCTTC CASSETRQFDMNYGYTF
TRBJ1-2 TRBV30 . . TGTGCCTGGAGTGTCGCCGGGGGCGGCGGCTACACCTTC CAWSVAGGGGYTF
TRBJ2-5 TRBV28 . . TGTGCCAGCAGTTTCTCCATAAGGACCCAGTACTTC CASSFSIRTQYF
TRBJ2-1 TRBV20-1 . . TGCAGTGCTAGGCGTCACAATGAGCAGTTCTTC CSARRHNEQFF
TRBJ2-3 TRBV4-3 . . TGCGCCAGCAGCCAAGATTCCAGCGGTAGCACAGATACGCAGTATTTT CASSQDSSGSTDTQYF
TRBJ2-7 TRBV19 . . TGTGCCAGTAGTACTCGAGAGGTTAGGAACCCCTACGAGCAGTACTTC CASSTREVRNPYEQYF